The 3 T cell receptor beta chains presented below share a single source sample, sequenced in a study of blood T cell repertoires in COVID-19 (dated by TCRdb to 2018 to 2020). Preparation of the library involved the immunoSEQ multiplex PCR assay. Sourced from immuneACCESS, this table was stored by TCRdb with only in-frame sequences that have V and J called. A share of the clones is absent; for the studies checked, an unresolved V gene accounts for under half, and the remainder has no known explanation. This sample gives approximately 54,000 clones in total; 70% to 90% of them show up just once. The ten largest make up roughly 4.5% of the sample. Sequencing was carried out using peripheral blood. These receptors all come from a man older than 75 with active COVID-19.

Here the CDR3 reads CASSIRGNTEAFF. The DNA of the CDR3 is TGTGCCAGCAGTATAAGGGGAAACACTGAAGCTTTCTTT. This sequence joins TRBV2 and TRBJ1-1, with a tentative D call TRBD1 (5 bases). The CDR3 has 13 amino acids. Germline V gene data show CDR1 as SNHLY and CDR2 as FYNNEI. V lost 5 bases to trimming and J lost 2 bases, with 9 bases between them.

This chain joins TRBV7-3 and TRBJ2-1; 14 bases are a match to TRBD2. The CDR3 spans 18 residues. V gave up 3 bases and J gave up 4 bases; unmatched junction bases: 8. Germline V gene sequence: CDR1 SGHTA, CDR2 FQGTGA. The CDR3 nucleotides read TGTGCCAGCAGCTTGGGACTAGCGGGAGACCCTTTTTACAATGAGCAGTTCTTC. Protein product: CASSLGLAGDPFYNEQFF.

J is TRBJ1-1 and V is TRBV4-1; D is uncertain. Germline lookup yields CDR1 MGHRA and CDR2 YSYEKL. This CDR3 contains 19 residues. Trimming stripped 0 bases from V and 0 bases from J, with 20 bases between. CDR3 sequence (DNA): TGCGCCAGCAGCCAAGATTCTCACGGCGGGTTATTAATGAACACTGAAGCTTTCTTT. Its translation is CASSQDSHGGLLMNTEAFF.